The 21 T cell receptor beta chains below come from one sample, sequenced in a study of shared T cell receptors in the human thymus. The table came from immunoSEQ multiplex PCR; TCRdb's copy has only in-frame clones and leaves some out. The sample lists almost 550,000 clones, around 78% occurring once. The data also belong to a second study, concerning human thymus T cells.

The source material was thymocytes. The receptors were sampled from a boy younger than two with a congenital heart defect.

The chain is built from TRBV14 and TRBJ2-7; 8 positions match TRBD2. The V gene end was trimmed by 1 base and the J gene end by 6 bases; junction bases not matched to a gene: 8. CDR3 size: 15 residues. Germline values: CDR1 SGHDN, CDR2 FVKESK. The CDR3 loop reads CASSQGDGRAGEQYF. The CDR3 DNA sequence: TGTGCCAGCAGCCAAGGCGACGGGAGGGCTGGCGAGCAGTACTTC.

V usage is TRBV5-1 and J usage is TRBJ1-3, with D possibly being TRBD1 (6 bases). The V gene's germline CDR1 is SGHRS and CDR2 YFSETQ. The CDR3 runs to 16 residues. Trimming took 2 bases from V and 3 from J, leaving 15 bases between them. The CDR3 here is CASSFQGIWGGNTIYF. The CDR3, as DNA: TGCGCCAGCAGCTTCCAGGGGATCTGGGGTGGAAACACCATATATTTT.

The chain joins TRBV7-2 to TRBJ2-7; maybe TRBD1 (6 bases). The length of the CDR3 is 16 residues. V was cut by 5 bases and J by 3 bases, with 20 bases left in between. Germline V gene data show CDR1 as SGHTA and CDR2 as FQGNSA. The DNA for the CDR3 is TGTGCCAGCAGCCCCTGGGGCCACAGGGTCGGCTACGAGCAGTACTTC. The encoded protein is CASSPWGHRVGYEQYF.

In this sample, this clone turned up a few times. The V call is TRBV4-1, the J call TRBJ2-7, with 9 bases lining up with TRBD2. The germline V gene encodes CDR1 MGHRA and CDR2 YSYEKL. Trimming cost V 0 bases and J 3 bases; bases outside gene matches: 9. The CDR3 is made up of 17 amino acids. This chain's CDR3 is CASSQEAPGLARYEQYF. The CDR3 nucleotides are TGCGCCAGCAGCCAAGAGGCCCCGGGACTAGCTCGCTACGAGCAGTACTTC.

The chain couples TRBV7-9 to TRBJ2-3; 14 positions match TRBD2. CDR1 SEHNR and CDR2 FQNEAQ come from the germline V gene (reference sequence). The CDR3 contains 16 residues. With 5 bases clipped from V and 6 bases from J, the junction kept 7 bases outside the gene matches. CDR3 in DNA: TGTGCCAGCAGCCACGGGACTAGCGGGAGCGGGGATACGCAGTATTTT. It specifies CASSHGTSGSGDTQYF.

This clone has more than one count but fewer than ten. The rearrangement joins TRBV13 to TRBJ2-2, with D unresolved. The V end was cut by 5 bases, the J end by 1 base, with 11 bases between. This CDR3 spans 15 amino acids. The V gene's germline CDR1 is PRHDT and CDR2 FYEKMQ (reference sequence). CDR3 protein: CASSPPYQNTGELFF. Written as DNA, the CDR3 is TGTGCCAGCAGCCCCCCCTACCAGAACACCGGGGAGCTGTTTTTT.

In nucleotides, the CDR3 is TGTGCCAGCAGCCGGGACAGGGGGCTAGAGACCCAGTACTTC. The encoded protein is CASSRDRGLETQYF. This chain links TRBV25-1 with TRBJ2-5; the match to TRBD1 covers 12 bases. The CDR3 has 14 amino acids. With 6 bases clipped from V and 4 bases from J, the junction kept 3 bases outside the gene matches. The V gene's germline CDR1 is MGHDK and CDR2 SYGVNS.

This chain joins TRBV12-5 and TRBJ2-2, with D hard to call. Deletions cut 5 bases from V and 6 bases from J, with 22 bases between. The length of the CDR3 is 17 residues. In germline, CDR1 is LGHNT, CDR2 FRNRAP. The CDR3 DNA sequence: TGTGCTAGTGGTCCCTACTGGTCTCCGAACTCTGCCGGGGAGCTGTTTTTT. This translates into CASGPYWSPNSAGELFF.

This clone was recorded only once. The rearrangement links TRBV2 to TRBJ1-1, with 7 bases matching TRBD1. Germline values: CDR1 SNHLY, CDR2 FYNNEI. This CDR3 has 13 amino acids. V shed 10 bases and J 0 bases; nucleotides not matched to a gene: 5. The CDR3: CATPGQMNTEAFF. In nucleotides, the CDR3 is TGTGCCACCCCGGGACAGATGAACACTGAAGCTTTCTTT.

The chain is built from TRBV5-1 and TRBJ1-1, with D perhaps TRBD1 (5 bases). The V end lost 2 bases, the J end lost 6 bases, and 14 bases lay between the germline ends. Germline-derived CDR1 and CDR2 are SGHRS and YFSETQ. CDR3 size: 14 residues. The CDR3 region has the DNA TGCGCCAGCAGCTTTAAAGGGGAAGGGCCTGAAGCTTTCTTT. Amino acid sequence: CASSFKGEGPEAFF. Full variable domain (outside the CDR3, taken from reference TRBV5-1 and TRBJ1-1): KAGVTQTPRYLIKTRGQQVTLSCSPISGHRSVSWYQQTPGQGLQFLFEYFSETQRNKGNFPGRFSGRQFSNSRSEMNVSTLELGDSALYLCASSFKGEGPEAFFGQGTRLTVV.

The rearrangement uses TRBV5-6 and TRBJ2-1, with TRBD2 identical over 9 bases. Unmatched junction bases numbered 12, after V lost 4 bases and J lost 4 bases. The CDR3 extends over 17 amino acids. Germline V gene sequence: CDR1 SGHDT, CDR2 YYEEEE. The CDR3 nucleotides are TGTGCCAGCAGCCCGAGGCCGCGGCGGGAGGGGTACAATGAGCAGTTCTTC. This codes for CASSPRPRREGYNEQFF. Variable domain in full (rest from reference TRBV5-6 and TRBJ2-1): DAGVTQSPTHLIKTRGQQVTLRCSPKSGHDTVSWYQQALGQGPQFIFQYYEEEERQRGNFPDRFSGHQFPNYSSELNVNALLLGDSALYLCASSPRPRREGYNEQFFGPGTRLTVL.

A few counts support this clone. V and J are TRBV7-2 and TRBJ2-3; 9 nucleotides match TRBD2. CDR1 SGHTA and CDR2 FQGNSA come from the germline V gene. This CDR3 spans 17 amino acids. V gave up 8 bases and J gave up 2 bases; unmatched junction bases: 14. The CDR3 protein is CASSLRASGKNTDTQYF. CDR3 in DNA: TGTGCCAGCTCACTGAGGGCTAGCGGGAAAAACACAGATACGCAGTATTTT.

This sequence joins TRBV6-1 and TRBJ1-5, with a weak D call TRBD1 (5 bases). V was trimmed by 1 base and J by 5 bases, leaving 12 bases between them. The CDR3 spans 15 residues. CDR1 and CDR2 from the germline V gene are MNHNS and SASEGT. The CDR3 protein is CASSEGGRLDQPQHF. For the CDR3, the DNA is TGTGCCAGCAGTGAAGGGGGACGACTAGATCAGCCCCAGCATTTT.

J is TRBJ1-3 and V is TRBV28, with TRBD1 matching over 9 bases. Losses at the gene ends were 6 bases for V and 2 bases for J; bases not matched to a gene: 11. Germline V CDR1 and CDR2: MDHEN, SYDVKM. This CDR3 comprises 17 residues. Here the CDR3 DNA reads TGTGCCAGCAGACTACCGGGACAGGGAAACACTGGAAACACCATATATTTT. This sequence encodes CASRLPGQGNTGNTIYF.

The table lists this clone with a few counts. Lacking the conserved final phenylalanine or tryptophan, this CDR3 likely reflects a read error. The DNA is left out, because the CDR3 cannot be placed on it with certainty; the CDR3 is given as TCRdb lists it. The chain has TRBV2 and TRBJ2-7; the tabulated D call, TRBD2, remains unverified against the DNA. Germline V gene data show CDR1 as SNHLY and CDR2 as FYNNEI. Including both end residues, the CDR3 is 8 amino acids long. The CDR3 loop is CASSESSL.

This rearrangement joins TRBV30 to TRBJ2-2; 11 nucleotides align to TRBD2. CDR1 is GTSNPN, CDR2 SVGIG, per germline (reference sequence). The CDR3 covers 19 residues. Trimming took 0 bases from V and 1 from J; bases not matched to a gene: 10. The CDR3: CAWSVRGSGRARNTGELFF. CDR3 coding DNA: TGTGCCTGGAGTGTACGGGGTAGCGGGAGGGCCCGGAACACCGGGGAGCTGTTTTTT.

J is TRBJ2-7 and V is TRBV10-3; 8 bases are a match to TRBD2. Trimming cost V 10 bases and J 5 bases; bases outside gene matches: 7. Germline CDR1 reads ENHRY; CDR2 reads SYGVKD. The CDR3 sequence is 12 residues long. CDR3 region: CATTGTSDEQYF. CDR3 nucleotides: TGTGCCACCACCGGGACTAGTGACGAGCAGTACTTC.

The chain's CDR3 is CASGDRGGQETQYF. In nucleotides, the CDR3 is TGTGCCAGCGGCGACAGGGGAGGTCAAGAGACCCAGTACTTC. The J gene is TRBJ2-5, the V gene TRBV28; 8 bases line up with TRBD1. Losses at the gene ends were 8 bases for V and 2 bases for J; bases not matched to a gene: 7. Germline V gene data show CDR1 as MDHEN and CDR2 as SYDVKM. The CDR3 is 14 amino acids.

The V and J genes are TRBV7-9 and TRBJ2-7; D is unclear. The CDR3 contains 11 residues. Trimming removed 8 bases from V and 2 bases from J, with 7 bases in between. Per the germline V gene, CDR1 is SEHNR and CDR2 is FQNEAQ (reference sequence). DNA for the CDR3: TGTGCCAGCGGAGACCCCTACGAGCAGTACTTC. Amino acids: CASGDPYEQYF.

The gene calls are TRBV5-1 and TRBJ2-1, with 12 bases identical to TRBD2. Trimming at V came to 0 bases and at J to 6 bases, leaving 7 bases not matched to a gene. The CDR3 is made up of 17 amino acids. Germline lookup yields CDR1 SGHRS and CDR2 YFSETQ. The CDR3 is CASSLAASGRVFNEQFF. The DNA for the CDR3 is TGCGCCAGCAGCTTGGCGGCTAGCGGGAGGGTGTTCAATGAGCAGTTCTTC. Full variable domain (remainder filled in from reference TRBV5-1 and TRBJ2-1): KAGVTQTPRYLIKTRGQQVTLSCSPISGHRSVSWYQQTPGQGLQFLFEYFSETQRNKGNFPGRFSGRQFSNSRSEMNVSTLELGDSALYLCASSLAASGRVFNEQFFGPGTRLTVL.

The chain carries TRBV19 and TRBJ2-1, with D hard to call. The CDR3 loop spans 11 amino acids. CDR1 LNHDA and CDR2 SQIVND come from the germline V gene (reference sequence). V was cut by 4 bases and J by 5 bases, with 3 bases left in between. CDR3 in amino acids: CASSTNNEQFF. CDR3 nucleotides: TGTGCCAGTAGTACTAACAATGAGCAGTTCTTC.